Presented here are 16 T cell receptor beta chains from one specimen sequenced in a study of blood T cell repertoires in COVID-19. The table came from immunoSEQ multiplex PCR; TCRdb's copy has only in-frame clones and leaves some out. The sample lists about 240,000 clones; about 81% were seen once. Material for sequencing was peripheral blood. The receptors originated from an older woman with active or convalescent COVID-19.

The genes are TRBV7-9 and TRBJ2-7; 10 bases map to TRBD1. The CDR3 has 14 residues. Unmatched junction bases numbered 4, after V lost 5 bases and J lost 3 bases. Germline V gene lookup returns CDR1 SEHNR and CDR2 FQNEAQ (reference sequence). CDR3 nucleotides: TGTGCCAGCAGCCCGGGACAGGGGAACTACGAGCAGTACTTC. Its translation is CASSPGQGNYEQYF.

This chain links TRBV11-3 with TRBJ2-1; no firm D call. Trimming cost V 1 base and J 8 bases, with 9 bases left between them. CDR1 is SGHNT and CDR2 is YENEEA in the germline V gene. The CDR3 is 13 residues long. In DNA form, the CDR3 reads TGTGCCAGCAGCTTAGCCGGCGGCCATGAGCAGTTCTTC. Its translation is CASSLAGGHEQFF.

This rearrangement joins TRBV7-8 to TRBJ2-7; D possibly corresponds to TRBD1 (5 bases). This CDR3 spans 16 amino acids. V lost 1 base to trimming and J lost 2 bases, with 15 bases between them. Germline V CDR1 and CDR2: SGHVS, FQNEAQ. CDR3 region: CASSLVPAGPTYEQYF. The CDR3 coding sequence is TGTGCCAGCAGCTTAGTCCCGGCAGGGCCCACCTACGAGCAGTACTTC.

The genes are TRBV27 and TRBJ2-7; a possible D gene is TRBD2 (5 bases). CDR3 length: 16 amino acids. CDR1 is MNHEY and CDR2 is SMNVEV in the germline V gene (reference sequence). With 3 bases removed from V and 3 bases from J, the gap between germline ends came to 18 bases. For the CDR3, the DNA is TGTGCCAGCAGTTTCAGCTTTCCTCCGGGGATCTACGAGCAGTACTTC. It encodes CASSFSFPPGIYEQYF.

The chain carries TRBV20-1 and TRBJ2-3; possible D gene TRBD2, 6 bases. Trimming removed 8 bases from V and 4 bases from J, with 10 bases in between. The V gene's germline CDR1 is DFQATT and CDR2 SNEGSKA (reference sequence). The CDR3 spans 11 residues. CDR3 amino acids: CSHRRADTQYF. In nucleotides, the CDR3 is TGCAGTCATAGGAGGGCAGATACGCAGTATTTT.

The rearrangement links TRBV7-9 to TRBJ1-2, with a tentative D call TRBD1 (6 bases). The CDR3 sequence is 16 residues long. Germline V CDR1 and CDR2: SEHNR, FQNEAQ (reference sequence). The V end was cut by 5 bases, the J end by 1 base, with 17 bases between. The CDR3 nucleotides are TGTGCCAGCAGCCAAGGGCAGGACAGATATAACTATGGCTACACCTTC. This gives the protein CASSQGQDRYNYGYTF.

As concerns this clone: This specimen includes other DNA sequences encoding the same CDR3. The chain has TRBV2 and TRBJ2-2; TRBD1 matches at 9 bases. V was pared by 6 bases and J by 6 bases, with 2 bases of the junction left unmatched. From germline, CDR1 is SNHLY and CDR2 FYNNEI. CDR3 length: 13 residues. The CDR3 protein is CASSGQGPGELFF. The CDR3 coding sequence is TGTGCCAGCAGCGGACAGGGGCCCGGGGAGCTGTTTTTT.

J is TRBJ2-3 and V is TRBV2, with 13 bases that match TRBD2. V lost 5 bases, J lost 6 bases, and 11 bases stayed unmatched. Per germline, CDR1 SNHLY and CDR2 FYNNEI. The CDR3 runs to 17 residues. The CDR3, as DNA: TGTGCCAGCAGTCTTCGACTAGCGGGGGGATTAACGGATACGCAGTATTTT. Its translation is CASSLRLAGGLTDTQYF.

The V call is TRBV30, the J call TRBJ1-2, with D maybe TRBD1 (6 bases). The ends were cut back, 3 bases at V and 0 bases at J, with 11 bases in the middle. Germline V gene lookup returns CDR1 GTSNPN and CDR2 SVGIG (reference sequence). The CDR3 is 14 amino acids. CDR3 sequence reads: CAWRTQGSNYGYTF. DNA for the CDR3: TGTGCCTGGAGGACACAGGGCTCTAACTATGGCTACACCTTC. Looking up the rest from reference TRBV30 and TRBJ1-2 gives the full variable domain: SQTIHQWPATLVQPVGSPLSLECTVEGTSNPNLYWYRQAAGRGLQLLFYSVGIGQISSEVPQNLSASRPQDRQFILSSKKLLLSDSGFYLCAWRTQGSNYGYTFGSGTRLTVV.

Worth noting for this clone: Other DNA sequences in the sample encode the same CDR3. The chain joins TRBV30 to TRBJ1-2, with a tentative D call TRBD1 (5 bases). The CDR3 runs 12 residues. Deletions cut 3 bases from V and 2 bases from J, with 7 bases between. Germline CDR1 GTSNPN, CDR2 SVGIG (reference sequence). The CDR3 here is CAWSPGNYGYTF. The CDR3 nucleotides are TGTGCCTGGAGCCCAGGGAACTATGGCTACACCTTC. The whole variable domain, filled in from reference TRBV30 and TRBJ1-2, reads SQTIHQWPATLVQPVGSPLSLECTVEGTSNPNLYWYRQAAGRGLQLLFYSVGIGQISSEVPQNLSASRPQDRQFILSSKKLLLSDSGFYLCAWSPGNYGYTFGSGTRLTVV.

V and J are TRBV4-3 and TRBJ2-3; 9 nucleotides align to TRBD2. The CDR3 totals 16 residues. Germline V gives CDR1 LGHNA, CDR2 YSLEER. The J segment lost 2 bases and the V segment lost 1 base, leaving 4 bases of the junction unmatched. This CDR3 is CASSQGSGGHTDTQYF. DNA of the CDR3: TGCGCCAGCAGCCAAGGTAGCGGGGGCCACACAGATACGCAGTATTTT.

This rearrangement joins TRBV7-2 to TRBJ2-2; 11 nucleotides match TRBD2. This CDR3 is 16 amino acids long. V was clipped by 5 bases and J by 7 bases; unmatched bases: 9. Germline V lookup: CDR1 SGHTA, CDR2 FQGNSA. This CDR3 reads CASSRSGGAGGGELFF. The CDR3 DNA reads TGTGCCAGCAGCCGTAGCGGGGGGGCTGGTGGCGGGGAGCTGTTTTTT.

V and J are TRBV5-6 and TRBJ2-5; 10 nucleotides match TRBD2. CDR3 length equals 14 residues. Germline V gene sequence: CDR1 SGHDT, CDR2 YYEEEE. V was clipped by 4 bases and J by 1 base; unmatched bases: 1. As DNA, the CDR3 is TGTGCCAGCAGCCAGCGGGGGGGCCAAGAGACCCAGTACTTC. Protein: CASSQRGGQETQYF. Full variable domain (rest looked up from reference TRBV5-6 and TRBJ2-5): DAGVTQSPTHLIKTRGQQVTLRCSPKSGHDTVSWYQQALGQGPQFIFQYYEEEERQRGNFPDRFSGHQFPNYSSELNVNALLLGDSALYLCASSQRGGQETQYFGPGTRLLVL.

The V gene is TRBV7-8, the J gene TRBJ2-7; 7 nucleotides line up with TRBD1. This CDR3 has 16 amino acids. With V trimmed by 0 bases and J by 2 bases, 7 bases remained unmatched. Germline CDR1 is SGHVS and CDR2 is FQNEAQ. The CDR3 region is CASSLAYRGRAYEQYF. CDR3 bases: TGTGCCAGCAGCTTAGCTTACAGGGGTAGGGCCTACGAGCAGTACTTC.

CDR3 in DNA: TGTGCCAGCAGCTCACAGGTACAGGGTGAAGCTTTCTTT. Translation: CASSSQVQGEAFF. V gene TRBV14 combines with J gene TRBJ1-1, with D possibly TRBD1 on 6 matching bases. Germline assignment: CDR1 SGHDN and CDR2 FVKESK. The CDR3 length is 13 residues. V lost 5 bases, J lost 7 bases, and 14 bases lay in between.

The genes are TRBV10-1 and TRBJ2-7; D is possibly TRBD1 (6 bases). This CDR3 has 13 residues. V lost 2 bases to trimming and J lost 3 bases, with 8 bases between them. CDR1 WNHNN and CDR2 SYGVQD come from the germline V gene (reference sequence). The CDR3 DNA is TGCGCCAGCAGTGAGCGGACAGACTACGAGCAGTACTTC. Translated, it gives CASSERTDYEQYF.